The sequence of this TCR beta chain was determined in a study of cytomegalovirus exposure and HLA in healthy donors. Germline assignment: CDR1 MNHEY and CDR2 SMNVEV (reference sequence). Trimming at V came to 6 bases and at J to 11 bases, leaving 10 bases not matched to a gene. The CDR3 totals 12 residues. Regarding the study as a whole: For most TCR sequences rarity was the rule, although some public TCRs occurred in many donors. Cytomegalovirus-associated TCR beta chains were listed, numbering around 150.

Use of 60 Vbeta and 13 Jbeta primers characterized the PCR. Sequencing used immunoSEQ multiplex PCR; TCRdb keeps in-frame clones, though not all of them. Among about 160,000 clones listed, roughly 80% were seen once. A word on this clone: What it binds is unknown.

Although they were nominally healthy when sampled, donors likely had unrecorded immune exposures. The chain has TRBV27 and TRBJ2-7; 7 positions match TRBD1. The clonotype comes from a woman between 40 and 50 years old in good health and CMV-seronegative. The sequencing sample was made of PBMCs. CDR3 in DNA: TGTGCCAGCAGCCAGACAGGGACAAGGAAGTACTTC. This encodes CASSQTGTRKYF.